What follows are 2 T cell receptor beta chains derived from one specimen sequenced in a study of blood T cell repertoires in COVID-19. This table comes from immunoSEQ multiplex PCR, and its TCRdb copy is limited to in-frame clones, with some not included. The sample has 55,000 to 80,000 clones, roughly 93% seen once. The material sequenced was peripheral blood. These receptors all stem from a human donor in a cohort sampled during active COVID-19.

The chain recombines TRBV19 with TRBJ1-3, with 10 bases identical to TRBD1. The CDR3 loop spans 15 amino acids. The ends lost 7 bases at V and 4 bases at J; junction bases unmatched: 7. Germline lookup yields CDR1 LNHDA and CDR2 SQIVND (reference sequence). CDR3 coding DNA: TGTGCCAGTACCTCGGGACAGGGGTTCGGAAACACCATATATTTT. It encodes CASTSGQGFGNTIYF.

The chain employs TRBV6-5 and TRBJ1-3, with a weak D call TRBD1 (5 bases). Trimming stripped 5 bases from V and 4 bases from J, with 15 bases between. The V gene's germline CDR1 is MNHEY and CDR2 SVGAGI. The CDR3 sequence is 15 residues long. CDR3 sequence reads: CASSQDQGFGNTIYF. The DNA of the CDR3 is TGTGCCAGCAGTCAGGATCAGGGATTCGGAAACACCATATATTTT.